This is a list of T cell receptor beta chains from one sample in a study of cytomegalovirus exposure and HLA in healthy donors. TCRdb's copy holds only in-frame clones and misses some; the assay was immunoSEQ multiplex PCR. The sample consists of around 150,000 clones, 84% of them appearing once. The sample taken for sequencing was PBMCs. The receptors were sampled from a man aged 25 to 40 in good health and CMV-seropositive. Both conserved end residues are part of each CDR3. The order of the fields is J gene, V gene, D gene, clone size, CDR3 protein, CDR3 DNA. The D gene is left open where the match is weak. Size tells how often a clone was seen (once, few, many) or the class of an expanded clone, and some rows leave it out.

>TRBJ2-3|TRBV15|TRBD2|.
CATSRVGSGSTDTQYF
TGTGCCACCAGCAGAGTGGGTAGCGGGAGCACAGATACGCAGTATTTT
>TRBJ2-7|TRBV5-1|TRBD2|.
CASSLWRTSDEQYF
TGCGCCAGCAGCTTGTGGAGGACTAGCGACGAGCAGTACTTC
>TRBJ1-2|TRBV29-1|.|.
CSVVLYGNRYGYTF
TGCAGCGTTGTCTTGTACGGTAACCGGTATGGCTACACCTTC
>TRBJ2-7|TRBV19|.|.
CASSIRDEANEQYF
TGTGCCAGTAGTATCCGGGATGAGGCGAACGAGCAGTACTTC
>TRBJ2-3|TRBV7-6|TRBD2|.
CASSLELAGATVNTDTQYF
TGTGCCAGCAGCTTAGAACTAGCGGGGGCCACCGTAAACACAGATACGCAGTATTTT
>TRBJ2-7|TRBV21-1|.|.
CASSSRHYEQYF
TGTGCCAGCAGCTCCCGACATTACGAGCAGTACTTC
>TRBJ1-2|TRBV9|.|.
CASSEGIYFRGSNYGYTF
TGTGCCAGCAGCGAAGGAATATACTTCAGGGGTTCTAACTATGGCTACACCTTC
>TRBJ2-1|TRBV5-4|TRBD2|once
CASRYGLAEGSSYNEQFF
TGTGCCAGCAGGTACGGACTAGCGGAGGGTAGCTCCTACAATGAGCAGTTCTTC
>TRBJ1-5|TRBV7-9|TRBD1|.
CASSLGTGSQPQHF
TGTGCCAGCAGCTTGGGGACAGGGTCCCAGCCCCAGCATTTT
>TRBJ2-5|TRBV19|.|.
CASSSGRGETQYF
TGTGCCAGTAGTAGCGGCAGGGGAGAGACCCAGTACTTC
>TRBJ1-5|TRBV2|.|.
CASSEALAGGNQPQHF
TGTGCCAGCAGTGAAGCGCTTGCGGGGGGCAATCAGCCCCAGCATTTT
>TRBJ2-7|TRBV14|.|few
CASSYSADSYEQYF
TGTGCCAGCAGCTACAGCGCAGACAGCTACGAGCAGTACTTC
>TRBJ2-5|TRBV4-2|.|.
CASSQDREETQYF
TGTGCCAGCAGCCAAGACAGGGAAGAGACCCAGTACTTC
>TRBJ1-1|TRBV7-9|.|.
CASSLAGDSGAFF
TGTGCCAGCAGCTTAGCAGGTGACAGTGGGGCTTTCTTT
>TRBJ1-2|TRBV7-2|TRBD1|.
CASSLVAGDRGVYGYTF
TGTGCCAGCAGCTTAGTAGCCGGGGACAGGGGAGTCTATGGCTACACCTTC
>TRBJ2-7|TRBV4-1|.|few
CASSQYQGGSYEQYF
TGCGCCAGCAGCCAATACCAGGGGGGCTCCTACGAGCAGTACTTC
>TRBJ2-7|TRBV28|.|.
CASSSASEVSSDEQYF
TGTGCCAGCAGTTCGGCTTCGGAGGTATCTAGCGACGAGCAGTACTTC
>TRBJ2-7|TRBV28|.|.
CASSLISGLREQYF
TGTGCCAGCAGTTTAATTTCGGGACTTAGGGAGCAGTACTTC
>TRBJ1-2|TRBV6-5|.|.
CASSYSGGARKEGYTF
TGTGCCAGCAGTTACTCGGGAGGGGCCAGAAAAGAAGGCTACACCTTC
>TRBJ1-5|TRBV6-1|.|few
CASIAVQGINQPQHF
TGTGCCAGCATCGCCGTACAGGGAATCAATCAGCCCCAGCATTTT
>TRBJ2-7|TRBV27|.|.
CASSLARAWDEQYF
TGTGCCAGCAGTTTGGCGCGGGCCTGGGACGAGCAGTACTTC
>TRBJ1-4|TRBV6-5|.|.
CASSYSGTGNEKLFF
TGTGCCAGCAGTTACTCGGGCACAGGAAATGAAAAACTGTTTTTT
>TRBJ2-7|TRBV9|.|few
CASSVGAGQNYEQYF
TGTGCCAGCAGCGTAGGAGCGGGCCAAAACTACGAGCAGTACTTC
>TRBJ1-2|TRBV9|.|.
CASSVATGANYGYTF
TGTGCCAGCAGCGTAGCCACAGGCGCCAACTATGGCTACACCTTC
>TRBJ2-2|TRBV2|.|.
CASSESGIGELFF
TGTGCCAGCAGTGAGTCGGGGATCGGGGAGCTGTTTTTT
>TRBJ2-5|TRBV5-1|.|few
CASSREGTRQETQYF
TGCGCCAGCAGTAGGGAAGGGACTCGGCAAGAGACCCAGTACTTC
>TRBJ2-3|TRBV27|TRBD2|.
CASRSLGTSGNTDTQYF
TGTGCCAGCAGAAGTCTTGGGACTAGCGGAAACACAGATACGCAGTATTTT
>TRBJ2-7|TRBV19|.|once
CASSILRGYEQYF
TGTGCCAGTAGTATTCTACGTGGCTACGAGCAGTACTTC
>TRBJ1-2|TRBV6-6|.|.
CASSPPGVVGYTF
TGTGCCAGCAGCCCCCCGGGGGTAGTTGGCTACACCTTC
>TRBJ2-7|TRBV5-6|.|once
CASSGLVQADYEQYF
TGTGCCAGCAGCGGATTGGTACAGGCCGACTACGAGCAGTACTTC
>TRBJ2-7|TRBV28|TRBD1|few
CAIKKGGQEPFYEQYF
TGTGCCATCAAAAAGGGTGGACAGGAACCCTTCTACGAGCAGTACTTC
>TRBJ1-5|TRBV6-5|TRBD1|.
CASRPLQGGNQPQHF
TGTGCCAGCAGGCCCCTCCAGGGGGGCAATCAGCCCCAGCATTTT
>TRBJ1-6|TRBV30|.|.
CAWSTINSPLHF
TGTGCCTGGAGTACTATTAATTCACCCCTCCACTTT
>TRBJ1-4|TRBV11-2|TRBD1|.
CASSLRHRGPNEKLFF
TGTGCCAGCAGCTTACGCCACAGGGGGCCTAATGAAAAACTGTTTTTT
>TRBJ1-6|TRBV18|.|.
CASSPRSRADNSPLHF
TGTGCCAGCTCACCACGGAGCAGGGCAGATAATTCACCCCTCCACTTT
>TRBJ2-7|TRBV10-3|.|.
CAMAPGLSSYEQYF
TGTGCCATGGCTCCAGGGTTGAGCTCCTACGAGCAGTACTTC
>TRBJ1-2|TRBV19|.|.
CASSSKRGGYGYTF
TGTGCCAGTAGTTCCAAAAGGGGCGGCTATGGCTACACCTTC
>TRBJ2-3|TRBV6-4|TRBD1|many
CASSEGGQGADTQYF
TGTGCCAGCAGTGAAGGGGGACAGGGGGCAGATACGCAGTATTTT
>TRBJ2-7|TRBV15|.|.
CATSRDPGLPEQYF
TGTGCCACCAGCAGAGATCCAGGGTTACCCGAGCAGTACTTC
>TRBJ2-3|TRBV27|TRBD1|.
CASSLHATGGARYTQYF
TGTGCCAGCAGTCTACACGCAACAGGGGGTGCACGATATACGCAGTATTTT
>TRBJ2-7|TRBV7-2|.|few
CASSLVQGIIDEQYF
TGTGCCAGCAGCCTAGTCCAGGGAATAATTGACGAGCAGTACTTC
>TRBJ2-7|TRBV9|.|.
CASSVAGVDEQYF
TGTGCCAGCAGCGTAGCGGGGGTTGACGAGCAGTACTTC
>TRBJ2-7|TRBV27|TRBD2|.
CASRRRRSGVAYEQYF
TGTGCCAGCAGACGACGCAGAAGCGGGGTGGCCTACGAGCAGTACTTC
>TRBJ2-5|TRBV7-3|TRBD2|.
CASCGLAGARGETQYF
TGTGCCAGCTGCGGACTAGCGGGGGCCCGGGGGGAGACCCAGTACTTC
>TRBJ2-1|TRBV5-1|TRBD2|few
CASSAGRLAGYNEQFF
TGCGCCAGCAGCGCTGGAAGACTAGCGGGCTACAATGAGCAGTTCTTC
>TRBJ2-7|TRBV7-9|TRBD1|few
CASSSPGQPYEQYF
TGTGCCAGCAGCTCCCCGGGACAGCCCTACGAGCAGTACTTC
>TRBJ1-4|TRBV5-4|TRBD1|.
CASSLDRGTNEKLFF
TGTGCCAGCAGCCTGGACAGGGGAACTAATGAAAAACTGTTTTTT
>TRBJ1-1|TRBV5-4|.|.
CASSWAHTEAFF
TGTGCCAGCAGCTGGGCGCACACTGAAGCTTTCTTT
>TRBJ1-5|TRBV7-2|TRBD1|.
CASSPGTGFWPQHF
TGTGCCAGCAGCCCCGGGACAGGGTTCTGGCCCCAGCATTTT
>TRBJ2-3|TRBV29-1|TRBD1|.
CSVRTGGRGTDTQYF
TGCAGCGTCCGAACAGGGGGCAGGGGCACAGATACGCAGTATTTT
>TRBJ2-7|TRBV5-1|TRBD1|.
CASSLHGTGGYEQYF
TGCGCCAGCAGCTTACACGGGACAGGGGGGTACGAGCAGTACTTC